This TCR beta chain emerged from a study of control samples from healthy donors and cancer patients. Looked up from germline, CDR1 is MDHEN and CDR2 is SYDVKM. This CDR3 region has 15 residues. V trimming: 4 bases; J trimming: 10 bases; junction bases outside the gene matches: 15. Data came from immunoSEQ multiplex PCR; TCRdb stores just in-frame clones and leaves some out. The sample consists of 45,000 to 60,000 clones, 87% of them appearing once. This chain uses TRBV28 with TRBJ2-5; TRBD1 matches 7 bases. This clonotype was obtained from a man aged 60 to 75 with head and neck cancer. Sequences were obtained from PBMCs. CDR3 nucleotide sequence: TGTGCCAGCAGTTCCCCTTCGACAGGGAGTAGTATCCAGTACTTC. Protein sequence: CASSSPSTGSSIQYF.